This TCR beta chain was recovered during a study of T cell responses to AZD1222 COVID-19 vaccine. Study-level results: The study found vaccine-associated CD4 TCRs spanning spike, dominant at 160-218 and 743-854. Sampling captured repertoires only after the peak T cell response. Most donors were white British, females outnumbered males, and clonal diversity was possibly underestimated.

Repertoires were generated with immunoSEQ multiplex PCR, while TCRdb's copy carries only in-frame clones and drops some. This sample has 59,000 or so clones, with around 84% found just once. About this clone itself: The antigen is not known.

The CDR3 is made up of 11 amino acids. Germline CDR1 reads SGHAT; CDR2 reads FQNNGV. Trimming cost V 5 bases and J 4 bases, with 2 bases left between them. The J gene is TRBJ2-2, the V gene TRBV11-2; D uncertain. This specimen was peripheral blood, taken on day 0 of AZD1222 vaccination. The receptor's source is an adult in good health. In DNA form, the CDR3 reads TGTGCCAGCAGCCGCACCGGGGAGCTGTTTTTT. Protein sequence: CASSRTGELFF.